The source of this T cell receptor beta chain is a study of cytomegalovirus exposure and HLA in healthy donors. Study findings and constraints: The Asian-associated ancestry cluster reportedly had fewer N-insertions than the roughly 670-donor mean in a later analysis. Previously analyzed data showed that most TCR beta V segments were productive at a frequency of about 90% or about 30%.

As concerns this clone: Its antigen is undetermined.

The PCR contained 60 Vbeta and 13 Jbeta primers. Profiling relied on immunoSEQ multiplex PCR, and the TCRdb table lists in-frame clones only, not all of them. The sample records 150,000 to 180,000 clones, approximately 86% being singletons. The CDR3 spans 16 residues. V was pared by 4 bases and J by 0 bases, with 4 bases of the junction left unmatched. Per germline, CDR1 SEHNR and CDR2 FQNEAQ (reference sequence). The sequence came from a woman aged 50 to 60 in good health and CMV-seropositive. The specimen was PBMCs. The chain has TRBV7-9 and TRBJ1-4; 8 nucleotides line up with TRBD1. CDR3 residues: CASSSAQGATNEKLFF. The CDR3, as DNA: TGTGCCAGCAGCTCAGCACAGGGGGCAACTAATGAAAAACTGTTTTTT.